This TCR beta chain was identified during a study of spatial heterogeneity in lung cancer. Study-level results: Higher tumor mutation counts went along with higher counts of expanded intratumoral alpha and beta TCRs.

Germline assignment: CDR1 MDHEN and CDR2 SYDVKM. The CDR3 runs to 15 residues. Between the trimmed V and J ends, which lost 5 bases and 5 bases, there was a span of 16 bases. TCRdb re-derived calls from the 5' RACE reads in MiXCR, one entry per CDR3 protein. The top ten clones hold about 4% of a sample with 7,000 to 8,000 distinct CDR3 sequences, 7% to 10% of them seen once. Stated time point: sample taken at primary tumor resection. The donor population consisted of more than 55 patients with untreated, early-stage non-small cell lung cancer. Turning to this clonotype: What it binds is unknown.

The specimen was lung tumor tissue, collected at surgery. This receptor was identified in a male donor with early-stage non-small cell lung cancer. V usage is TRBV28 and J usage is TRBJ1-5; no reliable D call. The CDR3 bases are TGTGCCAGCAGTCCCGAAGGGCCCGGGCATCAGCCCCAGCATTTT. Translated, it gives CASSPEGPGHQPQHF.